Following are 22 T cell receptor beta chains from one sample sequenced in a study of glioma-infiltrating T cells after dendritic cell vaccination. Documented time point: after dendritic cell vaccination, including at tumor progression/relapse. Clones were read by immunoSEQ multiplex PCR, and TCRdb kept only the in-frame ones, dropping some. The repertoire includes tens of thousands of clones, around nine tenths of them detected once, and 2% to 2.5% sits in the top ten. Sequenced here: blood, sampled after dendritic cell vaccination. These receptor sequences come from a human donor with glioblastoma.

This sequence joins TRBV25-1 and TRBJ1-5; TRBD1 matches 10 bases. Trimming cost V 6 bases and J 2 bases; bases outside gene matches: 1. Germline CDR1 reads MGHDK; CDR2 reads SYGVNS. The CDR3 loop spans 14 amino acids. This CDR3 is CASRGQGRNQPQHF. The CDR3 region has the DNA TGTGCCAGCAGGGGACAGGGGCGCAATCAGCCCCAGCATTTT.

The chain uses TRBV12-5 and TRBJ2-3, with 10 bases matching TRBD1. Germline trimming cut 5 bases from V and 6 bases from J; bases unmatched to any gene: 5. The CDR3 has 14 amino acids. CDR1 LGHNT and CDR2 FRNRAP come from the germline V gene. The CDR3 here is CASGPGQGTDTQYF. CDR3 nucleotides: TGTGCTAGTGGTCCGGGACAGGGGACGGATACGCAGTATTTT. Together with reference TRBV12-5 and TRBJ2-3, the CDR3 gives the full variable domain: DARVTQTPRHKVTEMGQEVTMRCQPILGHNTVFWYRQTMMQGLELLAYFRNRAPLDDSGMPKDRFSAEMPDATLATLKIQPSEPRDSAVYFCASGPGQGTDTQYFGPGTRLTVL.

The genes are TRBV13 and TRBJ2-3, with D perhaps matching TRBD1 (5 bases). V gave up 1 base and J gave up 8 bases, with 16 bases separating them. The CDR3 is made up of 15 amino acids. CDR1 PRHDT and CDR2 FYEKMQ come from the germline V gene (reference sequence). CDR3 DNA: TGTGCCAGCAGCTTAGAAACAGCCCTTCAGGGTACGCAGTATTTT. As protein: CASSLETALQGTQYF.

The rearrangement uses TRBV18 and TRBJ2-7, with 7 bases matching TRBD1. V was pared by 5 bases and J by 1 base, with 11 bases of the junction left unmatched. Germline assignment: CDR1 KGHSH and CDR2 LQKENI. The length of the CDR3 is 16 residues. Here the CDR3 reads CASSALPGQSSYEQYF. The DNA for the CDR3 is TGTGCCAGCTCAGCGCTTCCGGGACAGAGTTCCTACGAGCAGTACTTC.

The CDR3, as DNA: TGTGCCAGCAGCTTAGGCCCCGGGGGGAGCACAGATACGCAGTATTTT. It is translated as CASSLGPGGSTDTQYF. This chain connects TRBV11-2 to TRBJ2-3; 7 bases fit TRBD2. The V and J ends lost 1 base and 0 bases, in that order; junction bases with no gene match: 4. In germline, CDR1 is SGHAT, CDR2 FQNNGV. The CDR3 consists of 16 residues.

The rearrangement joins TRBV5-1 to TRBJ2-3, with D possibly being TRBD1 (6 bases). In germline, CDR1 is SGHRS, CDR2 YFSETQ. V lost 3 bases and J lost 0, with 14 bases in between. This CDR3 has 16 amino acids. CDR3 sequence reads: CASSSGTLSSTDTQYF. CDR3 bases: TGCGCCAGCAGCTCCGGGACACTCTCTAGCACAGATACGCAGTATTTT.

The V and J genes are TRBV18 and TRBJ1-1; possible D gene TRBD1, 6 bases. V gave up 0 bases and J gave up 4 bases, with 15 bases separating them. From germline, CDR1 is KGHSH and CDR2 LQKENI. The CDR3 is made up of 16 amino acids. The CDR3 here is CASSPPSRVGGTEAFF. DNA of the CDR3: TGTGCCAGCTCACCACCGAGCAGGGTAGGGGGCACTGAAGCTTTCTTT.

This chain's CDR3 is CASRGVGGTEQYF. The CDR3, as DNA: TGTGCCAGCAGGGGGGTAGGGGGCACCGAGCAGTACTTC. This chain joins TRBV2 and TRBJ2-7, with 7 positions matching TRBD1. This CDR3 is 13 amino acids long. After removal of 6 bases from V and 6 bases from J, the junction contained 8 bases not matched to a gene. Germline V gene data show CDR1 as SNHLY and CDR2 as FYNNEI.

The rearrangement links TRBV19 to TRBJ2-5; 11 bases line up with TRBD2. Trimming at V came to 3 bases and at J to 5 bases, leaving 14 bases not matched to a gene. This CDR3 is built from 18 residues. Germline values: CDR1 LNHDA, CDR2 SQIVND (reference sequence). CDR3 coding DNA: TGTGCCAGTAGTATGCGGACTAGCGGGCAGGGGGTAGGGGAGACCCAGTACTTC. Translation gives CASSMRTSGQGVGETQYF.

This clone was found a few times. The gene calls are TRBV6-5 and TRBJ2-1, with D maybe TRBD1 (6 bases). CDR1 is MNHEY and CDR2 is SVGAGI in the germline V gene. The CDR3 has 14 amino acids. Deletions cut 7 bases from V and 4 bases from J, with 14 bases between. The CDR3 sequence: CASKKDSLYNEQFF. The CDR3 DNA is TGTGCCAGCAAAAAGGACAGTTTGTACAATGAGCAGTTCTTC.

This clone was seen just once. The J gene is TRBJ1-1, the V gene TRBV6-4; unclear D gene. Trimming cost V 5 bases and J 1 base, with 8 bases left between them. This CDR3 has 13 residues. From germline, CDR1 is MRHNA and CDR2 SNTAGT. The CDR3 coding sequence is TGTGCCAGCAGTTTTACTCAGAACACTGAAGCTTTCTTT. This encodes CASSFTQNTEAFF.

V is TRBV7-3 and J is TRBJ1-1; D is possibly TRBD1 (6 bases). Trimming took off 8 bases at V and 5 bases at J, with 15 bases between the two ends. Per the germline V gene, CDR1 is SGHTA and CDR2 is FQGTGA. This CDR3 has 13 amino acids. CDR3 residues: CASRREGGTEAFF. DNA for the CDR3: TGTGCCAGCCGACGTGAGGGGGGGACTGAAGCTTTCTTT.

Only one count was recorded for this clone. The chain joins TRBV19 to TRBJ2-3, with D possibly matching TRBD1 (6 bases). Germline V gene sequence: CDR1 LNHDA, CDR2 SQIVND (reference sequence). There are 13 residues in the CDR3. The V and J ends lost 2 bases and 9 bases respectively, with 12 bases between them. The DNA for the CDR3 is TGTGCCAGTAGTATATCCCAACAGGGCACGCAGTATTTT. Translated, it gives CASSISQQGTQYF.

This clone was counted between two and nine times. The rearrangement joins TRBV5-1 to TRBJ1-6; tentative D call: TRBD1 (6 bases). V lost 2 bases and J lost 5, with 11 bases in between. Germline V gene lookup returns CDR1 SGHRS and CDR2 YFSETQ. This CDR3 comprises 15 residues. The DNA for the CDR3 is TGCGCCAGCAGCTTTACAGGGTTGAATAATTCACCCCTCCACTTT. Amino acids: CASSFTGLNNSPLHF.

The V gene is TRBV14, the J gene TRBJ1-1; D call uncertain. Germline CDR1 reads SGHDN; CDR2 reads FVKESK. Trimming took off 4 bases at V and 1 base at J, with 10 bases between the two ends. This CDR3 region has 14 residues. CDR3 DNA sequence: TGTGCCAGCAGCCCGATCAACAGGAACACTGAAGCTTTCTTT. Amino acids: CASSPINRNTEAFF.

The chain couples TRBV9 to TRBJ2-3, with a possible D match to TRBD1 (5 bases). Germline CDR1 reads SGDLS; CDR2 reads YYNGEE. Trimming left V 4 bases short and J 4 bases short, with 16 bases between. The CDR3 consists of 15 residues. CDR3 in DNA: TGTGCCAGCAGCCCCGGCCAGGGTTGGGCAGATACGCAGTATTTT. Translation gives CASSPGQGWADTQYF.

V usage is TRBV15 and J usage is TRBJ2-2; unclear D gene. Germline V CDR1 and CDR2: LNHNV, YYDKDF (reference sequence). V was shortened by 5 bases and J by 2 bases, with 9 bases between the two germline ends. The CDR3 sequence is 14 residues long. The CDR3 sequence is CATSSRQNTGELFF. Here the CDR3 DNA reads TGTGCCACCAGCTCGAGACAAAACACCGGGGAGCTGTTTTTT.

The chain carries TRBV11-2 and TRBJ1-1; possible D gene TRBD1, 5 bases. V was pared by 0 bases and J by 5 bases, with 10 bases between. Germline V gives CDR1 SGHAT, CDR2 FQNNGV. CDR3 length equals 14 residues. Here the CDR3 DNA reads TGTGCCAGCAGCTTAGAGGCCGGGGGGACTGAAGCTTTCTTT. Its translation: CASSLEAGGTEAFF.

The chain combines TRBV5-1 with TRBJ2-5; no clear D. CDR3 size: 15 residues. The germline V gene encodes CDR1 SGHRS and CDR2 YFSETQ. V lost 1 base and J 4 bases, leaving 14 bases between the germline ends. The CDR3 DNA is TGCGCCAGCAGCTTGATGATCGGGTCGGGAGAGACCCAGTACTTC. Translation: CASSLMIGSGETQYF. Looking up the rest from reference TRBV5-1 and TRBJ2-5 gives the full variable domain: KAGVTQTPRYLIKTRGQQVTLSCSPISGHRSVSWYQQTPGQGLQFLFEYFSETQRNKGNFPGRFSGRQFSNSRSEMNVSTLELGDSALYLCASSLMIGSGETQYFGPGTRLLVL.

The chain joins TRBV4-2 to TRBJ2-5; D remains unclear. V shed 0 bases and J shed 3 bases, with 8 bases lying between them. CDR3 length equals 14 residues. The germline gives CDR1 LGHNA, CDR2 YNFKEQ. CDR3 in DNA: TGTGCCAGCAGCCAAGATCGCCTAGAAGAGACCCAGTACTTC. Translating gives CASSQDRLEETQYF.

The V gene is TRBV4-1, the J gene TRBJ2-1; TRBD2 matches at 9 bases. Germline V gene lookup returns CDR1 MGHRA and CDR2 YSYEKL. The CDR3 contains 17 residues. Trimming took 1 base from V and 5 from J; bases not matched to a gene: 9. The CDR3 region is CASSQAGSGGGDNEQFF. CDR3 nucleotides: TGCGCCAGCAGCCAAGCGGGTTCGGGCGGGGGGGACAATGAGCAGTTCTTC.

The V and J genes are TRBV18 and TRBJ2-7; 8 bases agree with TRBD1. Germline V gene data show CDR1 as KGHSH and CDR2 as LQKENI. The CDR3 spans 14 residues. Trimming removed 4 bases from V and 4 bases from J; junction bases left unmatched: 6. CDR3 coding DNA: TGTGCCAGCTCACAAGGACAGGGTCAATACGAGCAGTACTTC. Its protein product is CASSQGQGQYEQYF. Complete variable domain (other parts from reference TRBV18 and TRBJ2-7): NAGVMQNPRHLVRRRGQEARLRCSPMKGHSHVYWYRQLPEEGLKFMVYLQKENIIDESGMPKERFSAEFPKEGPSILRIQQVVRGDSAAYFCASSQGQGQYEQYFGPGTRLTVT.